This T cell receptor beta chain originates from a study of immune evolution from preneoplasia to lung adenocarcinoma. Study at large: HLA loss of heterozygosity: about 7% AIS, about 15% MIA, over 30% ADC, none AAH. Findings and limits, study-wide: T cell clonality was higher in KRAS-mutant than EGFR-mutant or wild-type nodules.

Sequencing used immunoSEQ multiplex PCR; TCRdb keeps in-frame clones, though not all of them. Of thousands of clones listed, 86% are singletons. V gave up 4 bases and J gave up 5 bases; unmatched junction bases: 5. CDR3 size: 14 residues. The V gene's germline CDR1 is MNHNS and CDR2 SASEGT. To note about this clone: The antigen is not known.

The chain uses TRBV6-1 and TRBJ2-7, with TRBD2 matching over 10 bases. This TCR was sampled from a person between 65 and 79 years old with lung adenocarcinoma. What was sequenced was FFPE lung adenocarcinoma in situ tissue. The CDR3, as DNA: TGTGCCAGCAGTGGCGCTAGCGGGAGAGACGAGCAGTACTTC. This translates into CASSGASGRDEQYF.